This TCR beta chain was recovered during a study of long-term antiretroviral therapy in people with HIV. Findings of the study overall: Comparison with controls showed narrower CDR3 length ranges in HIV repertoires. At every time point, clones expanded before ART dominated the repertoire. Dating from the mid-2000s to the late 2010s, the blood was possibly obtained under older ART regimens.

This CDR3 contains 17 residues. Germline assignment: CDR1 MRHNA and CDR2 SNTAGT. Trimming at V came to 1 base and at J to 2 bases, leaving 8 bases not matched to a gene. The libraries were made with immunoSEQ v3.0 at survey level. Using immunoSEQ multiplex PCR, the repertoire was profiled, and TCRdb retains in-frame clones only, with some absent. Of about 43,000 clones listed, about 89% are singletons. This clone was seen only once. Its antigen is as yet unknown. Each donor had at least one pre-ART and at least two post-ART PBMC samples. The gene calls are TRBV6-4 and TRBJ1-5; the match to TRBD1 covers 7 bases. This receptor was obtained from a woman aged 50 to 60 with HIV. The sample consisted of unsorted PBMCs, taken 0.1 years before starting antiretroviral therapy. CDR3 DNA sequence: TGTGCCAGCAGTGACTTCGGAGGGGGCGGAGGCAATCAGCCCCAGCATTTT. It translates to CASSDFGGGGGNQPQHF.